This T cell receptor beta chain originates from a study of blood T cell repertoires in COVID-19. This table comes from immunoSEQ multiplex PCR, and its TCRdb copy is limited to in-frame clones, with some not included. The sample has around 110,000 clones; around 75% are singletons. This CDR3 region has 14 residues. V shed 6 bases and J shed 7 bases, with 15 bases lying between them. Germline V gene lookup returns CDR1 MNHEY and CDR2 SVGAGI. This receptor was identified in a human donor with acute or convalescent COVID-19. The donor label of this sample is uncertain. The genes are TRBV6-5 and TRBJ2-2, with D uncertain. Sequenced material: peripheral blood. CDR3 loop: CASRTLPVDGELFF. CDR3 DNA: TGTGCCAGCAGGACATTACCCGTGGACGGGGAGCTGTTTTTT.